This TCR beta chain was documented in a study of shared clonotypes between healthy human individuals. With 2 bases removed from V and 4 bases from J, the gap between germline ends came to 11 bases. The germline gives CDR1 SNHLY, CDR2 FYNNEI. The CDR3 spans 14 residues. Notes on this clone: Antigen specificity is unknown.

Naive CD8 isolation took CD45RO-negative cells positively selected for CCR7 and excluded terminally differentiated effector memory CD45RA+ cells. Method: immunoSEQ multiplex PCR; TCRdb's copy keeps in-frame clones and lacks some. Here the sample spans about 2.1 million clones, 93% being singletons. Study-level points and caveats: Clonotype sharing among donors was thought likely to change with sequencing depth. Generation probabilities were higher for clonotypes shared across all four sorted-subset donors than for unshared ones.

Sequenced input: naive CD8+ T cells from PBMCs. This clonotype was obtained from a man between 18 and 29 years old in good health. Some clones in this sample may be carry-over from other donors' samples. The gene calls are TRBV2 and TRBJ1-2; TRBD1 might be the D (5 bases). CDR3 amino acids: CASSERSGLYGYTF. The CDR3 coding sequence is TGTGCCAGCAGTGAAAGGTCAGGGCTCTATGGCTACACCTTC.